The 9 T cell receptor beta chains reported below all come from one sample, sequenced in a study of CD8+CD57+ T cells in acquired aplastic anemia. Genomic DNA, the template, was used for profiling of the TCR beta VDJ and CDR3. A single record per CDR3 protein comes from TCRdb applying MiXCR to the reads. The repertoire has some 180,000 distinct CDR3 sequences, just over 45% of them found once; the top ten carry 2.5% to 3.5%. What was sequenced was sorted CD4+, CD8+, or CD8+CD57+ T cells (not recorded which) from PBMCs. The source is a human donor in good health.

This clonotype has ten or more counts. CDR3 sequence (DNA): TGTGCCAGCAGCCCGGGACAGGCCTCTGGAAACACCATATATTTT. It specifies CASSPGQASGNTIYF. The V call is TRBV7-2, the J call TRBJ1-3, with TRBD1 identical over 8 bases. Germline V gene lookup returns CDR1 SGHTA and CDR2 FQGNSA. V lost 5 bases to trimming and J lost 0 bases; unmatched junction nucleotides: 3. The CDR3 is 15 amino acids.

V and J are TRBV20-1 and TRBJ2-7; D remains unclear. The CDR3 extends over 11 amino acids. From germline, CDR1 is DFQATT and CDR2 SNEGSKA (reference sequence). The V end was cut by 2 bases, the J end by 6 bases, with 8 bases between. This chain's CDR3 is CSARPVLEQYF. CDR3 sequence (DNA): TGCAGTGCTAGACCCGTGCTCGAGCAGTACTTC.

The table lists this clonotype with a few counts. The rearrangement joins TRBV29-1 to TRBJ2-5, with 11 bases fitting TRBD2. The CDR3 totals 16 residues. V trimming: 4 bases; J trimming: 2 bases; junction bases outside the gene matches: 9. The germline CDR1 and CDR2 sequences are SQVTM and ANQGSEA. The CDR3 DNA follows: TGCAGCGTTGTAGCGGGAGGGCCAAGGGGGCAAGAGACCCAGTACTTC. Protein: CSVVAGGPRGQETQYF. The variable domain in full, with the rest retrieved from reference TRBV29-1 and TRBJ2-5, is SAVISQKPSRDICQRGTSLTIQCQVDSQVTMMFWYRQQPGQSLTLIATANQGSEATYESGFVIDKFPISRPNLTFSTLTVSNMSPEDSSIYLCSVVAGGPRGQETQYFGPGTRLLVL.

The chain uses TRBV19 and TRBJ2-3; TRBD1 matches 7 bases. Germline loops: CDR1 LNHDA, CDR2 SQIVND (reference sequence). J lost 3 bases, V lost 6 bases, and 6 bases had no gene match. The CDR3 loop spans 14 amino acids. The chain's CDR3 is CASRPGQLTDTQYF. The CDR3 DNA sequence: TGTGCCAGTAGGCCGGGACAGTTAACAGATACGCAGTATTTT.

CDR3 DNA: TGTGCCTGGAGTGTACTGGGTGGAAACACCATATATTTT. This sequence encodes CAWSVLGGNTIYF. This chain joins TRBV30 and TRBJ1-3; D remains ambiguous. The ends were cut back, 0 bases at V and 3 bases at J, with 6 bases in the middle. The germline V gene encodes CDR1 GTSNPN and CDR2 SVGIG (reference sequence). The CDR3 consists of 13 residues.

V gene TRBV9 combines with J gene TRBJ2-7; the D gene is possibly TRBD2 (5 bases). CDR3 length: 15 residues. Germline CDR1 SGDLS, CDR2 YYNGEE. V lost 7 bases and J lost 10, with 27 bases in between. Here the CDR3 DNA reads TGTGCCAGCTCACCACCGACGGGAACACTTCGCGATCAGTACTTC. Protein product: CASSPPTGTLRDQYF.

This chain's CDR3 is CASSPDRFVGDEQYF. The CDR3 bases are TGTGCCAGCTCACCGGACAGGTTTGTAGGCGACGAGCAGTACTTC. The genes are TRBV18 and TRBJ2-7; 7 nucleotides agree with TRBD1. CDR1 KGHSH and CDR2 LQKENI come from the germline V gene. The CDR3 is 15 residues long. V lost 3 bases and J lost 5; bases outside the gene matches: 10.

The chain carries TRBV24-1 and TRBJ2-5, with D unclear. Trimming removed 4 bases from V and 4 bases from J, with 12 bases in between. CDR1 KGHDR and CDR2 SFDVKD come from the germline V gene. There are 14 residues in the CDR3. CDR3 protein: CATSDSGPSETQYF. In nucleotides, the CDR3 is TGTGCCACCAGTGACTCTGGGCCTTCAGAGACCCAGTACTTC.

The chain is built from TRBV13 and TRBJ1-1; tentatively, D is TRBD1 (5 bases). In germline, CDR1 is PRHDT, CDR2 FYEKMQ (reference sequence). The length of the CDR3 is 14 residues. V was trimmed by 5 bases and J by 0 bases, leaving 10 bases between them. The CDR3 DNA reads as TGTGCCAGCAGCGCCGCAGGGCTGAACACTGAAGCTTTCTTT. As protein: CASSAAGLNTEAFF.